These T cell receptor beta chains were read from a single sample in a study of cytomegalovirus exposure and HLA in healthy donors. Assay used: immunoSEQ multiplex PCR; TCRdb lists only in-frame clones, some missing. The table includes roughly 71,000 clones, approximately 70% detected once. What was sequenced was PBMCs. All receptors come from a man aged 40-49 years in good health and CMV-seropositive. Each CDR3 is given with its conserved first and last residue.

J	V	CDR3
TRBJ2-7	TRBV5-1	CASSLQRGSFYEQYF
TRBJ2-2	TRBV28	CASSSRPGLAGPRELFF
TRBJ2-7	TRBV29-1	CSAGTGAYEQYF
TRBJ1-3	TRBV4-1	CASSQDTAGQGGGNTIYF
TRBJ2-1	TRBV4-1	CASSQTFGTNRDEQFF
TRBJ1-2	TRBV4-3	CASSHSDRRGYTF
TRBJ1-6	TRBV4-1	CASSQGQGSSPLHF
TRBJ2-1	TRBV4-3	CASSQVGSVGGDEQFF
TRBJ2-2	TRBV27	CASGPGTGATTNTGELFF
TRBJ2-1	TRBV5-6	CASSLYQVQETQFF
TRBJ1-5	TRBV7-9	CASSHYRDQPQHF
TRBJ2-7	TRBV6-1	CASTQQGYEQYF
TRBJ2-2	TRBV5-1	CASSPQAAGGELFF
TRBJ2-5	TRBV18	CASSSTSGETQETQYF
TRBJ1-2	TRBV14	CASSQVRNYGYTF
TRBJ2-7	TRBV4-2	CASSQTSGGSYEQYF
TRBJ1-2	TRBV7-6	CASSSWAAGDYGYTF
TRBJ1-1	TRBV10-1	CASSEYRGTEAFF
TRBJ1-6	TRBV18	CASSPGTSPNSPLHF
TRBJ1-5	TRBV28	CASSLGQPQSRNQPQHF
TRBJ2-3	TRBV11-2	CASSPGASGVTDTQYF
TRBJ2-3	TRBV13	CASSSEAGLEFGTQYF
TRBJ2-1	TRBV6-6	CASSFAQTHEQFF
TRBJ1-1	TRBV9	CASSPPRGTEAFF
TRBJ1-1	TRBV7-2	CASSRQDLMNTEAFF
TRBJ2-1	TRBV9	CASSNSGLARLNEQFF
TRBJ1-5	TRBV5-6	CASSSLGGLWSNQPQHF
TRBJ2-7	TRBV7-2	CASSRGGASNEQYF
TRBJ2-5	TRBV2	CASSSDRDEQYF
TRBJ2-3	TRBV5-4	CASSLAIPGQGSLTQYF
TRBJ1-1	TRBV18	CASSTGGGDPEAFF
TRBJ2-7	TRBV28	CASSKPYLAGGYTYEQYF
TRBJ2-7	TRBV28	CASSGRQPTFEQYF
TRBJ2-5	TRBV6-6	CASSYGGREATFEQYF
TRBJ2-1	TRBV7-6	CASSSLAASYNEQFF
TRBJ2-7	TRBV18	CASSPGLYEQYF
TRBJ2-7	TRBV2	CASSLAKMGSYEQYF
TRBJ2-7	TRBV4-1	CASNNPGATYEQYF
TRBJ1-1	TRBV2	CASRQEKNTEAFF
TRBJ2-3	TRBV7-5	CARSWGEKRGDTQYF
TRBJ2-7	TRBV27	CAHFGEGSYEQYF
TRBJ2-7	TRBV4-3	CASSRGTGPLYEQYF
TRBJ1-2	TRBV29-1	CSVVTGIDGYTF
TRBJ2-5	TRBV11-2	CASSLDRQGVMRETQYF
TRBJ2-2	TRBV6-6	CASRTTGARFAGELFF
TRBJ2-3	TRBV7-2	CASKSGGGARTDTQYF
TRBJ2-7	TRBV6-1	CASGFIGDYEQYF
TRBJ1-5	TRBV2	CASTTTVSNQPQHF
TRBJ2-3	TRBV4-3	CASSPLLGQGITDTQYF
TRBJ2-3	TRBV9	CASSARGGGTDTQYF
TRBJ2-2	TRBV19	CASSIGRAYTGELFF
TRBJ2-7	TRBV30	CAWSVSLVEGEQYF
TRBJ1-1	TRBV5-1	CASSILTGGNTEAFF
TRBJ2-1	TRBV6-5	CASSYGAGETDEQFF
TRBJ2-3	TRBV10-3	CAISQDSTDTQYF
TRBJ1-4	TRBV5-1	CASKQGAVGEKLFF
TRBJ2-7	TRBV6-5	CASSYAGTGVGEQYF